This T cell receptor beta chain originates from a study of T cells after yellow fever vaccination. Study at large: With SMART-Seq v4 Ultra Low Input, the fractions containing low cell numbers were prepared. Whole-study results and caveats: Just a small share of clonotypes turned up in the CD4 compartment as well as the CD8 compartment. Re-detected after boosting: most primary clones, 96% of CD4 and about 85% of CD8.

TCRdb itself ran the 5' RACE reads through MiXCR, one entry per CDR3 protein. The sample comprises a few hundred thousand distinct CDR3 sequences, roughly 8.4% of which are singletons, and 17% rests with the top ten. As concerns this clonotype: What it binds is not known.

Germline CDR1 is LNHNV and CDR2 is YYDKDF (reference sequence). The CDR3 runs 16 residues. V shed 4 bases and J shed 0 bases, with 16 bases lying between them. The J gene is TRBJ2-7, the V gene TRBV15; tentative D call: TRBD1 (6 bases). The receptor was derived from a man younger than 35 who received the YFV17D yellow fever vaccine. Sequences were derived from PBMCs, sampled around 45 days after the first yellow fever vaccination. The CDR3 DNA reads TGTGCCACCAGCACGGGTCCTCGGGACACCTCCTACGAGCAGTACTTC. This translates into CATSTGPRDTSYEQYF.